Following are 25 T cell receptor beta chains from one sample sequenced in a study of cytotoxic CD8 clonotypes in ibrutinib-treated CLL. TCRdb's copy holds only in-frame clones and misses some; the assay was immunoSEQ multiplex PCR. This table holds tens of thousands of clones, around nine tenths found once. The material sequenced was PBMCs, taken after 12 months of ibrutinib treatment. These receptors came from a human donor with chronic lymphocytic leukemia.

The CDR3 DNA sequence: TGTGCCAGCAGTGGGGACCCGAACACTGAAGCTTTCTTT. Encoded protein: CASSGDPNTEAFF. V usage is TRBV28 and J usage is TRBJ1-1; possibly TRBD1 for D (5 bases). Trimming cost V 5 bases and J 1 base, with 8 bases left between them. Germline V gene data show CDR1 as MDHEN and CDR2 as SYDVKM. CDR3 length: 13 amino acids.

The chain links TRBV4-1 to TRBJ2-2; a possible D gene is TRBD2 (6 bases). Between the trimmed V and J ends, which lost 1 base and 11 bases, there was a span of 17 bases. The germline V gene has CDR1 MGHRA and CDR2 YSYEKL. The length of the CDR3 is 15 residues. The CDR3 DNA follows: TGCGCCAGCAGCCAAGGTGCTCAGGACTACCTCGAGCTGTTTTTT. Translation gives CASSQGAQDYLELFF.

CDR3 sequence (DNA): TGTGCCAGCAGCGTGGACAGTAATAGCAATCAGCCCCAGCATTTT. It encodes CASSVDSNSNQPQHF. The chain recombines TRBV9 with TRBJ1-5, with D perhaps TRBD1 (6 bases). Trimming removed 2 bases from V and 0 bases from J, with 9 bases in between. The CDR3 totals 15 residues. CDR1 and CDR2 from the germline V gene are SGDLS and YYNGEE.

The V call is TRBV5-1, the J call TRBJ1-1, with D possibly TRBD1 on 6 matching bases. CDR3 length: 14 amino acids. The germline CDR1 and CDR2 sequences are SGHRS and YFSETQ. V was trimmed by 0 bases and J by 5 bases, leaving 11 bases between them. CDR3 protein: CASSLDGGPTEAFF. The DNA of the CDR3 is TGCGCCAGCAGCTTGGATGGGGGGCCGACTGAAGCTTTCTTT. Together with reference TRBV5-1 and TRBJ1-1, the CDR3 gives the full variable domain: KAGVTQTPRYLIKTRGQQVTLSCSPISGHRSVSWYQQTPGQGLQFLFEYFSETQRNKGNFPGRFSGRQFSNSRSEMNVSTLELGDSALYLCASSLDGGPTEAFFGQGTRLTVV.

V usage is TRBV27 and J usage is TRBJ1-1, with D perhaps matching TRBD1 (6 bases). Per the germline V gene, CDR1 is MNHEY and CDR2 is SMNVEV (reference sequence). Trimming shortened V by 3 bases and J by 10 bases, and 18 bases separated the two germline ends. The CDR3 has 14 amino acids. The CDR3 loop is CASSLGAGTYRAFF. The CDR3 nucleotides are TGTGCCAGCAGTTTGGGGGCCGGGACATACAGAGCTTTCTTT.

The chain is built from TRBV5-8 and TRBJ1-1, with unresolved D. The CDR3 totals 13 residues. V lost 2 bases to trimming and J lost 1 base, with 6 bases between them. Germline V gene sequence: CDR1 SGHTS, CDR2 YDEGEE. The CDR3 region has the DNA TGTGCCAGCAGCTTCGGCGGGAACACTGAAGCTTTCTTT. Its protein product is CASSFGGNTEAFF.

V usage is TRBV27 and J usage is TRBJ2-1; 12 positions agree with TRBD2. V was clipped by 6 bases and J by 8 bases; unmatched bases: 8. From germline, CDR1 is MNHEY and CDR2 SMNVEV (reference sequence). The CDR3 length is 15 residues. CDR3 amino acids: CASSPLAGGVDEQFF. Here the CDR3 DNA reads TGTGCCAGCAGCCCCCTAGCGGGAGGGGTCGATGAGCAGTTCTTC.

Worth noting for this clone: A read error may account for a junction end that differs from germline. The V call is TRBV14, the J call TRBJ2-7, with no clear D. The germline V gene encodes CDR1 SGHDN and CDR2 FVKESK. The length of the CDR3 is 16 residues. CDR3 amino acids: CASSQEGRRPLMGSYF. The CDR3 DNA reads TGTGCCAGCAGCCAAGAAGGGCGGCGGCCCCTAATGGGGTCATATTTC.

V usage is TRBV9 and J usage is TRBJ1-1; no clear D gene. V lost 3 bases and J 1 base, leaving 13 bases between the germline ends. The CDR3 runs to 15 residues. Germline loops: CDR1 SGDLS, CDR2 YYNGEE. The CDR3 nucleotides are TGTGCCAGCAGCGGGTCTCACGACGGGAACACTGAAGCTTTCTTT. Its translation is CASSGSHDGNTEAFF.

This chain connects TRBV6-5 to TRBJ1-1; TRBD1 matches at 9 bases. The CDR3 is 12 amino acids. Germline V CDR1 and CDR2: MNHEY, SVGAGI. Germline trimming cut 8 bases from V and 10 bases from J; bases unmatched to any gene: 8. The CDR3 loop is CASANRGHVAFF. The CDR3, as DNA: TGTGCCAGCGCCAACAGGGGGCATGTAGCTTTCTTT.

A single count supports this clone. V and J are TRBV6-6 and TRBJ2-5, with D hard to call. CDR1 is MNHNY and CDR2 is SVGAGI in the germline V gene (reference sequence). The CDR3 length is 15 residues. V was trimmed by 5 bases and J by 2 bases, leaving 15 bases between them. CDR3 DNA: TGTGCCAGCAGTCGTGTAAGGGCGAAACAAGAGACCCAGTACTTC. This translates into CASSRVRAKQETQYF.

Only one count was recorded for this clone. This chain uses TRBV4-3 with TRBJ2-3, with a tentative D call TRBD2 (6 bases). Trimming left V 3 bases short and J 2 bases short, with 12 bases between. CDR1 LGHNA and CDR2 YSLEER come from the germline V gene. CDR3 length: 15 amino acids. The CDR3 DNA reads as TGCGCCAGCAGCCATAGAGGGACTTTCACAGATACGCAGTATTTT. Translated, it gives CASSHRGTFTDTQYF.

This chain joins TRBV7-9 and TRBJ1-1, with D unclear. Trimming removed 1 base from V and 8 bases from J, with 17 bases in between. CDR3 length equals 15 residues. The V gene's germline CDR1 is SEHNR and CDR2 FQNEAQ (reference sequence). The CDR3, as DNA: TGTGCCAGCAGCTTAGACCCGGGCAGGAACCAAGAAGCTTTCTTT. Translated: CASSLDPGRNQEAFF.

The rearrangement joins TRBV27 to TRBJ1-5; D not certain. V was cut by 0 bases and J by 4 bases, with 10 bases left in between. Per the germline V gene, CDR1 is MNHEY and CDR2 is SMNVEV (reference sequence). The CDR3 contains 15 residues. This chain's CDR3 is CASSLSRAGNQPQHF. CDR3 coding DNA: TGTGCCAGCAGTTTATCCCGGGCGGGTAATCAGCCCCAGCATTTT.

The CDR3 bases are TGTGCCAGCAGCTCTCGTATGAACACTGAAGCTTTCTTT. Its protein is CASSSRMNTEAFF. The rearrangement links TRBV7-3 to TRBJ1-1; D remains ambiguous. Germline-derived CDR1 and CDR2 are SGHTA and FQGTGA. CDR3 size: 13 residues. Trimming left V 4 bases short and J 0 bases short, with 6 bases between.

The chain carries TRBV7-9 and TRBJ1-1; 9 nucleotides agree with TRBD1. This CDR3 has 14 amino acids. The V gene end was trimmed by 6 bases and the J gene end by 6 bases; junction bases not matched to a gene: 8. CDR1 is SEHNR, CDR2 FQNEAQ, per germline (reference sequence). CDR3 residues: CASRDTGGMAEAFF. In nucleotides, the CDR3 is TGTGCCAGCAGGGATACAGGGGGCATGGCTGAAGCTTTCTTT.

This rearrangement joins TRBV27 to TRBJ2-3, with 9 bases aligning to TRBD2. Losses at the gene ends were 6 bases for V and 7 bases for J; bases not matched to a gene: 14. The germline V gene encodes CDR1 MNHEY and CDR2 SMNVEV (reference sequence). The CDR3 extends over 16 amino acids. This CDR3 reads CASRPRSGLAGHTQYF. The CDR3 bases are TGTGCCAGCAGGCCCCGCTCTGGTCTAGCGGGGCATACGCAGTATTTT.

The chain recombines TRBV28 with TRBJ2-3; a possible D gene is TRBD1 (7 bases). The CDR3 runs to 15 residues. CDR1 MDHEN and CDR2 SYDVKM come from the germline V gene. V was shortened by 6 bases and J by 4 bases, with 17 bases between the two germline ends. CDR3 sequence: CASSPLQGGPDTQYF. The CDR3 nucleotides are TGTGCCAGCAGCCCGCTTCAGGGGGGCCCAGATACGCAGTATTTT.

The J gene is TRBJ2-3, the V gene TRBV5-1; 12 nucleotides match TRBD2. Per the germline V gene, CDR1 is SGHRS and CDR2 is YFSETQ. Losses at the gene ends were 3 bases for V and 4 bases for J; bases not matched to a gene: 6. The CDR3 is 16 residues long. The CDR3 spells CASSSVTSGSADTQYF. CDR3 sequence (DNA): TGCGCCAGCAGCTCTGTGACTAGCGGGAGTGCAGATACGCAGTATTTT.

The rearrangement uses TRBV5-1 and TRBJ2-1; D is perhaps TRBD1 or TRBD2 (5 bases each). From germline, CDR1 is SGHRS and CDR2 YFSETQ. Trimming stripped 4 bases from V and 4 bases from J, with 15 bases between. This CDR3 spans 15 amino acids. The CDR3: CASSQQDPGYNEQFF. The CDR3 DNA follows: TGCGCCAGCAGCCAACAGGATCCGGGGTACAATGAGCAGTTCTTC. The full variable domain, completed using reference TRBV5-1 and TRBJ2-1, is KAGVTQTPRYLIKTRGQQVTLSCSPISGHRSVSWYQQTPGQGLQFLFEYFSETQRNKGNFPGRFSGRQFSNSRSEMNVSTLELGDSALYLCASSQQDPGYNEQFFGPGTRLTVL.

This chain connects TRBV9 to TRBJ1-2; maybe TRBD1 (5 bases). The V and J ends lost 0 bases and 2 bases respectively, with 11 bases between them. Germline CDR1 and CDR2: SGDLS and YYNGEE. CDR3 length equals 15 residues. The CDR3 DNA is TGTGCCAGCAGCGTAGAGGGCAGGGCGAACTATGGCTACACCTTC. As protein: CASSVEGRANYGYTF.

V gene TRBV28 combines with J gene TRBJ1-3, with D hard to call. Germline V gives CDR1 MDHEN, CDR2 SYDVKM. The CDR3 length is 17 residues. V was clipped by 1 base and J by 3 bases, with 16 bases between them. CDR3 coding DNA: TGTGCCAGCAGTTTATACCTCAGAGGCCCTTTTGGAAACACCATATATTTT. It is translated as CASSLYLRGPFGNTIYF. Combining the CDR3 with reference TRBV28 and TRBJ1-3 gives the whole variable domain DVKVTQSSRYLVKRTGEKVFLECVQDMDHENMFWYRQDPGLGLRLIYFSYDVKMKEKGDIPEGYSVSREKKERFSLILESASTNQTSMYLCASSLYLRGPFGNTIYFGEGSWLTVV.

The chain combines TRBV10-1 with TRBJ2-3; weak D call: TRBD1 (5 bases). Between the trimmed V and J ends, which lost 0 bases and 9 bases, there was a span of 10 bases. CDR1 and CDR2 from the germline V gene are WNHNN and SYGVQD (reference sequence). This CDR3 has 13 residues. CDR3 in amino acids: CASSESPGYTQYF. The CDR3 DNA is TGCGCCAGCAGTGAGTCGCCAGGGTACACGCAGTATTTT.

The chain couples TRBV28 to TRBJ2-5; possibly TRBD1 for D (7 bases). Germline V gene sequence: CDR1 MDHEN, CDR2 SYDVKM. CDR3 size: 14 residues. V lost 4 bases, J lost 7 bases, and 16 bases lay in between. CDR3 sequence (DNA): TGTGCCAGCAGTTCCCCAGGAGGGGGCCGGACCCAGTACTTC. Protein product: CASSSPGGGRTQYF.

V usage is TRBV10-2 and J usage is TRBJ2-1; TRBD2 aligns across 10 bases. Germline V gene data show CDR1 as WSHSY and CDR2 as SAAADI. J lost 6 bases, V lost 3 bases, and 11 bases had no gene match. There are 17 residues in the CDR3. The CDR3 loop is CASSDLSGRRGINEQFF. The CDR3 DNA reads TGCGCCAGCAGTGACCTTAGCGGGAGGAGGGGGATCAATGAGCAGTTCTTC.